This passage covers 23 T cell receptor beta chains from one sample sequenced in a study of molecular identifiers for immune sequencing clone quantification. TCRdb ran MiXCR on the PCR reads and lists one entry per CDR3 protein. The table lists 490,000 or so distinct CDR3 sequences, 20% to 25% of them singletons. Source material: naive CD8+ T cells from blood, with Jurkat cell RNA spiked in. Subset here: FACS-sorted CD8+CD4-CCR7+CD45RA+ naive T cells. All receptors come from a human donor in good health. Some libraries in this study had Jurkat cell RNA spiked in.

This clonotype was seen only a few times. The CDR3: CSASKRDYNEQFF. In DNA form, the CDR3 reads TGCAGTGCTTCCAAGAGGGATTACAATGAGCAGTTCTTC. The chain is built from TRBV20-1 and TRBJ2-1; TRBD2 is a possible D gene (5 bases). Germline lookup yields CDR1 DFQATT and CDR2 SNEGSKA (reference sequence). CDR3 length: 13 amino acids. Trimming left V 5 bases short and J 4 bases short, with 12 bases between.

The DNA for the CDR3 is TGCGCCAGCAGCTTGGTCGTGACTAGCGGATTCTACGAGCAGTACTTC. Its protein product is CASSLVVTSGFYEQYF. The genes are TRBV5-1 and TRBJ2-7; 9 positions match TRBD2. Germline lookup yields CDR1 SGHRS and CDR2 YFSETQ. There are 16 residues in the CDR3. The V and J ends lost 0 bases and 3 bases, in that order; junction bases with no gene match: 7.

This clonotype was found many times. The chain joins TRBV18 to TRBJ2-3; 12 nucleotides align to TRBD2. CDR1 is KGHSH, CDR2 LQKENI, per germline. V shed 2 bases, J shed 2 bases, and the junction held 2 bases outside the gene matches. This CDR3 region has 16 residues. DNA for the CDR3: TGTGCCAGCTCACCAACTAGCGGGGGGTTCACAGATACGCAGTATTTT. This gives the protein CASSPTSGGFTDTQYF.

At least ten counts were recorded for this clonotype. This chain links TRBV28 with TRBJ1-3; D is ambiguous. The length of the CDR3 is 15 residues. V was trimmed by 4 bases and J by 0 bases, leaving 10 bases between them. In germline, CDR1 is MDHEN, CDR2 SYDVKM. The CDR3 region has the DNA TGTGCCAGCAGTTATTTGCCATACTCTGGAAACACCATATATTTT. Its translation is CASSYLPYSGNTIYF.

This chain joins TRBV6-2 or TRBV6-3 and TRBJ2-6; a weak D match, TRBD2 (6 bases). This CDR3 region has 17 residues. V was trimmed by 7 bases and J by 2 bases, leaving 18 bases between them. Germline V lookup: CDR1 MNHEY, CDR2 SVGEGT. The DNA of the CDR3 is TGTGCCAGCACTATCCTGGGGGGAGCCGCTGGGGCCAACGTCCTGACTTTC. The encoded protein is CASTILGGAAGANVLTF.

At least ten counts were recorded for this clonotype. This sequence joins TRBV6-5 and TRBJ2-7, with TRBD2 as a possible D gene (6 bases). V lost 0 bases to trimming and J lost 2 bases, with 14 bases between them. Per the germline V gene, CDR1 is MNHEY and CDR2 is SVGAGI. CDR3 length: 16 residues. The CDR3 nucleotides read TGTGCCAGCAGTTACTCGTCTCAACCGGGAGCCTACGAGCAGTACTTC. Residues: CASSYSSQPGAYEQYF.

This clonotype was found many times. The rearrangement joins TRBV7-9 to TRBJ1-1, with 9 bases aligning to TRBD1. The V and J ends lost 4 bases and 4 bases, in that order; junction bases with no gene match: 4. CDR1 and CDR2 from the germline V gene are SEHNR and FQNEAQ (reference sequence). The CDR3 sequence is 14 residues long. CDR3 nucleotide sequence: TGTGCCAGCAGCTGGACAGGGGATTTCACTGAAGCTTTCTTT. Residues: CASSWTGDFTEAFF.

In the case of this clonotype: Germline and junction disagree at one end, which may indicate a read error. The chain couples TRBV20-1 to TRBJ2-5; TRBD1 might be the D (6 bases). The CDR3 loop spans 18 amino acids. Looked up from germline, CDR1 is DFQATT and CDR2 is SNEGSKA (reference sequence). The CDR3 region is CSAIPYSGARLQSETQCF. CDR3 nucleotides: TGCAGTGCTATCCCCTACTCAGGGGCAAGACTACAGTCGGAGACCCAGTGCTTC.

This clonotype was detected only a few times. The rearrangement links TRBV29-1 to TRBJ1-2, with no clear D. V lost 3 bases to trimming and J lost 8 bases, with 13 bases between them. This CDR3 has 12 amino acids. The germline gives CDR1 SQVTM, CDR2 ANQGSEA. CDR3 bases: TGCAGCGTTGACGACGGGTACGGAGGCTACACCTTC. Its protein product is CSVDDGYGGYTF.

This clonotype was picked up a small number of times. The V and J genes are TRBV7-9 and TRBJ2-5; D might be TRBD1 or TRBD2, each matching 5 bases. The V gene lost 6 bases and the J gene lost 7 bases, with 12 bases spanning the gap. The CDR3 consists of 12 residues. Germline V gene sequence: CDR1 SEHNR, CDR2 FQNEAQ (reference sequence). CDR3 nucleotides: TGTGCCAGCAGACACGGGGACGGGACCCAGTACTTC. It is translated as CASRHGDGTQYF.

This rearrangement joins TRBV4-3 to TRBJ1-1; weak D call: TRBD1 (5 bases). Germline values: CDR1 LGHNA, CDR2 YSLEER. The length of the CDR3 is 15 residues. Trimming stripped 1 base from V and 3 bases from J, with 12 bases between. Written as DNA, the CDR3 is TGCGCCAGCAGCCAAGGTACGACAGCGTACACTGAAGCTTTCTTT. It specifies CASSQGTTAYTEAFF.

This chain joins TRBV20-1 and TRBJ1-2; D gene uncertain. Germline CDR1 reads DFQATT; CDR2 reads SNEGSKA (reference sequence). V gave up 1 base and J gave up 3 bases, with 18 bases separating them. This CDR3 is built from 16 residues. The CDR3 is CSARVPRRADDYGYTF. As DNA, the CDR3 is TGCAGTGCTAGAGTTCCCCGCCGGGCAGACGACTATGGCTACACCTTC.

This clonotype turned up a few times. The chain has TRBV7-9 and TRBJ2-5, with TRBD2 matching over 13 bases. The CDR3 contains 15 residues. V dropped 10 bases and J dropped 5; count of bases not matched to a gene: 10. Germline V gene data show CDR1 as SEHNR and CDR2 as FQNEAQ (reference sequence). CDR3 sequence: CATEPTSGRMETQYF. The CDR3 region has the DNA TGTGCCACGGAGCCGACTAGCGGGAGGATGGAGACCCAGTACTTC. The full variable domain, its missing parts supplied by reference TRBV7-9 and TRBJ2-5, is DTGVSQNPRHKITKRGQNVTFRCDPISEHNRLYWYRQTLGQGPEFLTYFQNEAQLEKSRLLSDRFSAERPKGSFSTLEIQRTEQGDSAMYLCATEPTSGRMETQYFGPGTRLLVL.

This clonotype was observed at least ten times. The chain couples TRBV19 to TRBJ2-7; D uncertain. Trimming shortened V by 3 bases and J by 6 bases, and 9 bases separated the two germline ends. The CDR3 is 12 amino acids. Germline V gene data show CDR1 as LNHDA and CDR2 as SQIVND (reference sequence). CDR3 loop: CASSMAPSEQYF. The CDR3 DNA reads TGTGCCAGTAGTATGGCACCCTCCGAGCAGTACTTC.

The rearrangement links TRBV18 to TRBJ2-7; possible D gene TRBD2, 6 bases. Germline V lookup: CDR1 KGHSH, CDR2 LQKENI. The CDR3 is made up of 15 amino acids. The V end was cut by 0 bases, the J end by 5 bases, with 14 bases between. This CDR3 is CASSPPTEGANEQYF. For the CDR3, the DNA is TGTGCCAGCTCACCACCGACGGAGGGAGCCAACGAGCAGTACTTC. Looking up the rest from reference TRBV18 and TRBJ2-7 gives the full variable domain: NAGVMQNPRHLVRRRGQEARLRCSPMKGHSHVYWYRQLPEEGLKFMVYLQKENIIDESGMPKERFSAEFPKEGPSILRIQQVVRGDSAAYFCASSPPTEGANEQYFGPGTRLTVT.

About this clonotype: This may be a read error: a much more frequent sequence differs by one nucleotide. This sequence joins TRBV25-1 and TRBJ2-7; 7 bases are shared with TRBD1. Germline CDR1 and CDR2: MGHDK and SYGVNS. V shed 7 bases and J 2 bases; nucleotides not matched to a gene: 5. The CDR3 sequence is 13 residues long. The CDR3 sequence: CASNIGTAYEQYF. CDR3 nucleotide sequence: TGTGCCAGCAATATCGGGACAGCCTACGAGCAGTACTTC.

The CDR3 reads CASSQDVGVGNLLEPQHF. The CDR3 DNA sequence: TGCGCCAGCAGCCAAGATGTGGGGGTAGGGAACCTTTTGGAGCCCCAGCATTTT. The rearrangement links TRBV4-3 to TRBJ1-5; tentative D call: TRBD1 (5 bases). The CDR3 contains 18 residues. V was pared by 0 bases and J by 8 bases, with 23 bases between. CDR1 and CDR2 (germline): LGHNA, YSLEER.

This clonotype appeared a single time. The rearrangement joins TRBV20-1 to TRBJ2-4; tentatively, D is TRBD1 (6 bases). The germline V gene has CDR1 DFQATT and CDR2 SNEGSKA (reference sequence). The CDR3 spans 19 residues. The ends were cut back, 6 bases at V and 0 bases at J, with 27 bases in the middle. This CDR3 reads CSAPSQLGLGDIAKNIQYF. The CDR3 nucleotides read TGCAGTGCCCCCTCTCAACTGGGCCTGGGGGACATAGCCAAAAACATTCAGTACTTC.

This clonotype was recorded at least ten times. This chain connects TRBV20-1 to TRBJ2-7; possible D gene TRBD1, 5 bases. The germline V gene has CDR1 DFQATT and CDR2 SNEGSKA (reference sequence). Trimming stripped 0 bases from V and 3 bases from J, with 9 bases between. The length of the CDR3 is 13 residues. As DNA, the CDR3 is TGCAGTGCTAGAGATATACAGGACTACGAGCAGTACTTC. Translated, it gives CSARDIQDYEQYF.

This clonotype was counted a few times. V gene TRBV4-1 combines with J gene TRBJ2-7; possibly TRBD1 or TRBD2 for D (5 bases each). V lost 1 base, J lost 2 bases, and 15 bases lay in between. Germline V gene sequence: CDR1 MGHRA, CDR2 YSYEKL. This CDR3 spans 16 amino acids. CDR3 sequence reads: CASSQGGGPGPYEQYF. CDR3 nucleotides: TGCGCCAGCAGCCAAGGTGGGGGTCCGGGACCCTACGAGCAGTACTTC.

Points on this clonotype: Since a much larger clone is just one base distant, this may be a read error. The conserved closing phenylalanine or tryptophan is absent in this CDR3, likely reflecting a read error. The chain joins TRBV7-9 to TRBJ2-3; D ambiguous. The CDR3 spans 15 residues. Germline V gene data show CDR1 as SEHNR and CDR2 as FQNEAQ (reference sequence). V was clipped by 5 bases and J by 3 bases, with 15 bases between them. The CDR3 bases are TGTGCCAGCAGCCCAATCACGATCGGAACAGATACGCAGTATTCT. Protein: CASSPITIGTDTQYS.

This clonotype showed up many times. The chain employs TRBV20-1 and TRBJ1-5; D gene ambiguous. The CDR3 runs 13 residues. From germline, CDR1 is DFQATT and CDR2 SNEGSKA (reference sequence). The V end was cut by 3 bases, the J end by 3 bases, with 9 bases between. The CDR3 reads CSARSDPNQPQHF. CDR3 in DNA: TGCAGTGCTAGGTCAGATCCCAATCAGCCCCAGCATTTT.

This clonotype appeared many times. The chain carries TRBV7-9 and TRBJ1-3, with no clear D. V was clipped by 1 base and J by 6 bases, with 10 bases between them. CDR1 is SEHNR and CDR2 is FQNEAQ in the germline V gene (reference sequence). There are 14 residues in the CDR3. CDR3 sequence (DNA): TGTGCCAGCAGCTTAGGAGGGTTTGAAAACACCATATATTTT. Protein sequence: CASSLGGFENTIYF.